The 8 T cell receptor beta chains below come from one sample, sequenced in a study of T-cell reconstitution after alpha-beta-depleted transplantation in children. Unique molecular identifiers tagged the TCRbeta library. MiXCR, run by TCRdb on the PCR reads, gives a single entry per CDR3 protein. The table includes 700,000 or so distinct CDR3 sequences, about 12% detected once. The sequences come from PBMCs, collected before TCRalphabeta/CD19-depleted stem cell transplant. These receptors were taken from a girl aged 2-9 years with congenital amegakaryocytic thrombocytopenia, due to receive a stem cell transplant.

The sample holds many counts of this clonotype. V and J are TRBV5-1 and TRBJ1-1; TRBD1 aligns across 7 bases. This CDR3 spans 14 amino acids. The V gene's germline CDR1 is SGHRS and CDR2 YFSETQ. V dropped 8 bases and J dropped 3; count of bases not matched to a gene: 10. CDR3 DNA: TGCGCCAGTCATGACCGAACAGGGGACACTGAAGCTTTCTTT. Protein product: CASHDRTGDTEAFF.

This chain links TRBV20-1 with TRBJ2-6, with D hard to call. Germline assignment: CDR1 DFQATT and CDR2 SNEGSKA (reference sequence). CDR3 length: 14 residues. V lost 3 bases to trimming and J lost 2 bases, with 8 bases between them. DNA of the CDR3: TGCAGTGCTAGTTCGGCCCCTGGGGCCAACGTCCTGACTTTC. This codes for CSASSAPGANVLTF.

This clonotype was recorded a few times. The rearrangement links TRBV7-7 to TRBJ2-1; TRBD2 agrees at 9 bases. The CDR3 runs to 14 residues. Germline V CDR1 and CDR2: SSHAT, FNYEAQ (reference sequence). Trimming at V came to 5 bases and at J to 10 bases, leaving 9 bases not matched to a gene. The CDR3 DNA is TGTGCCAGCAGCCCCACGGGACTAGCACAAGAGCAGTTCTTC. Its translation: CASSPTGLAQEQFF. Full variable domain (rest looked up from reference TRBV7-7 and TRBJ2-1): GAGVSQSPRYKVTKRGQDVTLRCDPISSHATLYWYQQALGQGPEFLTYFNYEAQPDKSGLPSDRFSAERPEGSISTLTIQRTEQRDSAMYRCASSPTGLAQEQFFGPGTRLTVL.

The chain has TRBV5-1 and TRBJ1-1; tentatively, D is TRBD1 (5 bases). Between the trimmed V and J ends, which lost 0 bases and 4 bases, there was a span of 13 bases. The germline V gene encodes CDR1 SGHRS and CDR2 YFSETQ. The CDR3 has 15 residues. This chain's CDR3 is CASSLEGPRVTEAFF. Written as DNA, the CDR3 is TGCGCCAGCAGCTTGGAAGGCCCCAGGGTCACTGAAGCTTTCTTT.

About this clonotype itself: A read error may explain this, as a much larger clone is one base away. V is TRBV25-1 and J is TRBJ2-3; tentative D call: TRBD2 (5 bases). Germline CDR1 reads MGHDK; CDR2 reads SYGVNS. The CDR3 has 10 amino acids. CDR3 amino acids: CSSSGDTQYF. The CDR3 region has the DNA TGTTCCAGCAGCGGAGATACGCAGTATTTT.

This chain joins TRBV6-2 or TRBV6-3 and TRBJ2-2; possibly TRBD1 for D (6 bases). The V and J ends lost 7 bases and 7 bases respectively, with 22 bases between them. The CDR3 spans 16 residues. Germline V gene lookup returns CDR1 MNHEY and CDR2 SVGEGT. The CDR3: CASNLLDSPWDGELFF. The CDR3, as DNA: TGTGCCAGCAACCTATTGGACAGCCCCTGGGACGGGGAGCTGTTTTTT.

The CDR3 spells CASSQEMDQLDEQFF. The CDR3 DNA sequence: TGTGCCAGCAGCCAAGAGATGGATCAACTCGATGAGCAGTTCTTC. The chain joins TRBV4-2 to TRBJ2-1; D gene unclear. The CDR3 is 15 residues long. V gave up 0 bases and J gave up 8 bases, with 14 bases separating them. The germline gives CDR1 LGHNA, CDR2 YNFKEQ.

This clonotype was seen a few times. CDR3 loop: CASSLKQGTGRYEQFF. The CDR3 coding sequence is TGTGCCAGCAGCCTAAAACAGGGGACCGGGAGGTATGAGCAGTTCTTC. The chain couples TRBV11-2 to TRBJ2-1; either TRBD1 or TRBD2 may fit D (7 bases each). V was clipped by 5 bases and J by 8 bases, with 22 bases between them. The CDR3 sequence is 16 residues long. CDR1 is SGHAT, CDR2 FQNNGV, per germline.